This TCR beta chain was sequenced in a study of blood T cell repertoires in COVID-19. Overall study: PBMCs, B-cell-depleted T cells, or T cells provided the cDNA or gDNA that made up the material.

Authors' data handling: From reference gene primer amplification, estimates of nucleated cell counts were derived. The repertoire was sequenced with immunoSEQ multiplex PCR; TCRdb's copy has only in-frame clones and lacks some. D and trimming were read from the DNA, whereas the V and J calls and clone size are those reported in that table. Of about 100,000 clones in the sample, roughly 87% are singletons; the top ten hold approximately 7.3%. The length of the CDR3 is 12 residues. The sequence was collected from a man aged 25 to 45 in a cohort sampled during active COVID-19. The chain carries TRBV21-1 and TRBJ1-5. TRBV21-1 is a pseudogene. Sequencing was performed on peripheral blood. CDR3 DNA: TGTGCCAGTGCGTATAGCAATCAGCCCCAGCATTTT. Its protein is CASAYSNQPQHF.